A single T cell receptor (beta chain) is shown here with its context. Its antigen target is currently unknown. No much larger clone exists at a distance of one base, and base qualities are not known. The donors were healthy, HIV-negative adults who had no recently reported acute infections or vaccinations. Every donor was a Caucasian adult living in Nashville, Tennessee, USA. CD4+ T cells were enriched by magnetic negative selection, after which naive cells were positively selected on CD45RA and the negative fraction was taken as the memory subset. Blood was collected by leukapheresis, and PBMCs were isolated by Ficoll-Histopaque density gradient centrifugation and then cryopreserved in liquid nitrogen vapor phase. Analytical flow cytometry was used to check the purity and quantity of every magnetically sorted T cell population. Each sorted fraction had its genomic DNA isolated and then quantified by UV absorbance on a Nanodrop 2000c.

TCR CDR3 regions were amplified from genomic DNA by multiplex PCR using the deep immunoSEQ assay. Extracted genomic DNA from each cell subset was spread evenly across all wells of several immunoSEQ 96-well plates, with each plate serving as a replicate. Each replicate PCR for sorted subsets received about 180 ng genomic DNA, equal to around 32,000 T cell genomes. Purified libraries were quantified with a Qubit 3.0 fluorometer, sized on a Bioanalyzer 2100, and re-quantified with the KAPA Library Quantification kit. A separate single-read 150-cycle Illumina NextSeq 550 flow cell was used to sequence each immunoSEQ 96-well plate. The authors processed their data as follows. The immunoSEQ output contained only junctional sequences without quality scores, so filtering could not match that applied to full-length reads. To assign V/J genes and CDR3, sequences were annotated against IMGT germline references using PyIR, a Python wrapper for IgBLAST v1.9. Reads were removed for weak V/J assignments (E-value above 1e-6), missing CDR3, stop codons, out-of-frame junctions, or ambiguous translated residues. V3J clonotypes were defined as sequences sharing the same inferred V gene, J gene, and CDR3 amino acid sequence. Percentage overlap between repertoires was computed as shared unique clonotypes divided by the size of the smaller repertoire. RTK rarefaction, the Chao1 estimator, and Recon v2.1 estimates of unobserved clonotypes were used to assess repertoire richness. For all TCRbeta clonotypes obtained by the gDNA method from four donors, generation probabilities were computed with OLGA. TCRdb provides this immuneACCESS table in a form limited to in-frame rearrangements. Some clones are lacking; in checked studies, under half of them reflect an unresolved V gene, and why the rest are absent is not known. The DNA was the basis for D and trimming; V, J and clone size are from that table. The sample table records millions of clones; roughly 92% of these occur just once. Together, the top ten hold 0.14% of the sample.

The data belong to a study of shared clonotypes between healthy human individuals (dated by TCRdb to between 2020 and 2021). General notes on the study: The cohort comprised a couple of women and three men aged 18 to 49 years. For each donor, CD4 naive and CD4 memory were each given three plates, CD8 naive was given two plates, and CD8 memory was given one plate. To estimate repertoire size and how much clonotype sharing occurs between individuals, the study deeply sequenced the blood TCR repertoires of five healthy adults. Libraries were prepared and TCR repertoires were sequenced by different laboratories using diverse techniques, in order to increase sequencing depth and limit assay-specific biases. Per donor, leukapheresis produced somewhere between about 0.9 and 10 billion PBMCs. The study at large found these results: Sampling was restricted to blood, and TCR repertoires in tissue are likely to differ from TCR repertoires in blood. Compared with non-shared clonotypes, clonotypes shared by all four sorted-subset donors had higher generation probabilities. Incomplete sequencing was indicated by rarefaction of sorted-subset datasets, despite the large sequencing depth. About 5% of naive CD4, 3.5% of naive CD8, about 2.1% of memory CD4, and over 0.35% of memory CD8 clonotypes were shared across several donors. The genetic and exposure-history diversity represented was limited by the small number of donors. Naive subsets generally had larger estimated clonotype richness than memory subsets did. Based on pairwise subsampling, the degree of clonotype sharing among donors was expected to be affected by sequencing depth.

Trimming at the junction amounts to 6 bases on V and 8 bases on J, and the germline ends lie 20 bases apart. Inclusive of the bounding cysteine and phenylalanine, the CDR3 is 15 residues long. Only the CDR3 DNA stays, 45 bases, in frame from base 1. CDR1 and CDR2 are drawn from the germline V gene: LGHNA, YSLEER. The TCR was taken from a man aged 18 to 35 in good health. This sequence uses TRBV4-3 and TRBJ2-1; the D match is possibly TRBD1 or TRBD2, with 5 bases aligned in each. Sequences were obtained from naive CD4+ T cells sorted from blood. Explained via the paper, the cell subset or site label denotes: CD45RA+ positively selected. The CDR3 region reads CASRRTMGEWDEQFF. The DNA reads as follows: TGCGCCAGCAGGCGCACCATGGGGGAATGGGATGAGCAGTTCTTC.